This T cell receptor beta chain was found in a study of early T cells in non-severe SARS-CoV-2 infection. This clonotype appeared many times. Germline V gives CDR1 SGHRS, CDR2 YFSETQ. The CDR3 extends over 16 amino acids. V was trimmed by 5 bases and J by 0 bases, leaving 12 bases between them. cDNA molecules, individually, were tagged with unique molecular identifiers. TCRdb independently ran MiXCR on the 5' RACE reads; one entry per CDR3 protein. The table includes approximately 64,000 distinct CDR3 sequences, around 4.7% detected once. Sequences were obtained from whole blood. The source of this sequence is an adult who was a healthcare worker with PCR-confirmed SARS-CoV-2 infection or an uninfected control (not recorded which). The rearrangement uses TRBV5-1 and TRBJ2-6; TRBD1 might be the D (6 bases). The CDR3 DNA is TGCGCCAGCAGGGCAGGGGTCCGCTCTGGGGCCAACGTCCTGACTTTC. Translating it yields CASRAGVRSGANVLTF.